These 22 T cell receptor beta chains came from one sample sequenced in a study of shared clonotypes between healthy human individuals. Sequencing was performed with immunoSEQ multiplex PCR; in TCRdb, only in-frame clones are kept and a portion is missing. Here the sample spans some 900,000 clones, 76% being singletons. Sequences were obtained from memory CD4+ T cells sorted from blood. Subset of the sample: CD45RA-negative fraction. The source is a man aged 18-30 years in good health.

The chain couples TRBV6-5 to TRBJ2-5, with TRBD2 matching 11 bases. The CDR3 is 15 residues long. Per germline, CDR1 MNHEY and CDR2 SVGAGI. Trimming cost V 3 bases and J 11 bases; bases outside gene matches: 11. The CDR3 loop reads CASSYGASGGTKQYF. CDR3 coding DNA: TGTGCCAGCAGTTATGGGGCTAGCGGGGGGACTAAGCAGTACTTC.

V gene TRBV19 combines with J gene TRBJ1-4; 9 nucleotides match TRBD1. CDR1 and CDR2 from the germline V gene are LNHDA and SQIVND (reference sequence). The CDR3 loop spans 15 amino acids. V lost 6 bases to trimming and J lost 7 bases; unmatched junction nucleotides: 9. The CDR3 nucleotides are TGTGCCAGTAGCGAACAGACAGGGGGAGGTGAAAAACTGTTTTTT. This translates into CASSEQTGGGEKLFF.

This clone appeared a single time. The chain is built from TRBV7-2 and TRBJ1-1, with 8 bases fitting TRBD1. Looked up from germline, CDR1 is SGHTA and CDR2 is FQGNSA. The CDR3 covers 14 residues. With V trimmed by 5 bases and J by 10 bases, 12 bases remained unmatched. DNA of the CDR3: TGTGCCAGCAGCCCCGGCGGGGACAGGAAGGCAGCTTTCTTT. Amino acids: CASSPGGDRKAAFF.

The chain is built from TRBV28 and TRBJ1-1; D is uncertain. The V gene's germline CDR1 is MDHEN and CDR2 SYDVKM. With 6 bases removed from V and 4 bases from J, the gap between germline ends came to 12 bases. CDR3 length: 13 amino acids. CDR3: CASSPTRFTEAFF. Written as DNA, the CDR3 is TGTGCCAGCAGCCCGACCAGGTTCACTGAAGCTTTCTTT. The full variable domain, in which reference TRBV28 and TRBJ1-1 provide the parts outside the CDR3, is DVKVTQSSRYLVKRTGEKVFLECVQDMDHENMFWYRQDPGLGLRLIYFSYDVKMKEKGDIPEGYSVSREKKERFSLILESASTNQTSMYLCASSPTRFTEAFFGQGTRLTVV.

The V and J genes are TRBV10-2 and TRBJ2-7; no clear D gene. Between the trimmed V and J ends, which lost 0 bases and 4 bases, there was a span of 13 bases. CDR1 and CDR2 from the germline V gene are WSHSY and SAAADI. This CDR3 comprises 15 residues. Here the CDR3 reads CASSESSMGRYEQYF. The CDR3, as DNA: TGCGCCAGCAGTGAGTCGTCAATGGGTCGGTACGAGCAGTACTTC.

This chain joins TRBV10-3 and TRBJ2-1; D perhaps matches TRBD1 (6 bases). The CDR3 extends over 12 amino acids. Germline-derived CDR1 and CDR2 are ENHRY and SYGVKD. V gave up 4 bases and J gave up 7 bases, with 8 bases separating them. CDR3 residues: CAISAGTNEQFF. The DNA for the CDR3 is TGTGCCATCAGTGCCGGGACAAATGAGCAGTTCTTC.

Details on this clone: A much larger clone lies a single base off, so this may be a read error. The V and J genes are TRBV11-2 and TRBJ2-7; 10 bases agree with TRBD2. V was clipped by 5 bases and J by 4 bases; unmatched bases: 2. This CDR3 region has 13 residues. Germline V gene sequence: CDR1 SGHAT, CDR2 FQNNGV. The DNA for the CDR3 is TGTGCCAGCAGCCGGACTAGCGGATACGAGCAGTACTTC. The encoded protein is CASSRTSGYEQYF.

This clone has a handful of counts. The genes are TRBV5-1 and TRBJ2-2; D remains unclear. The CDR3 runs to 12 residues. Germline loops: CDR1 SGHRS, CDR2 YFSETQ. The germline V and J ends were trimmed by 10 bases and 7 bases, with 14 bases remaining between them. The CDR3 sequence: CALSVAYGELFF. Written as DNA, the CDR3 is TGCGCCCTGTCGGTGGCGTACGGGGAGCTGTTTTTT.

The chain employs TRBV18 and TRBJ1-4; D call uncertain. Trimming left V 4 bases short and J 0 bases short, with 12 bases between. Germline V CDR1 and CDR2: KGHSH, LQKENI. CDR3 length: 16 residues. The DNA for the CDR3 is TGTGCCAGCTCACAGGAAACTCCCGCAACTAATGAAAAACTGTTTTTT. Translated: CASSQETPATNEKLFF.

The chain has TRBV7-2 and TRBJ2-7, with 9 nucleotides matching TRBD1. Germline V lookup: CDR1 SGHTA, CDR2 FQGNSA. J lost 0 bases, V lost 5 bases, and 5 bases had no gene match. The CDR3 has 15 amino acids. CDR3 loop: CASSRGQGPSYEQYF. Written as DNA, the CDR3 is TGTGCCAGCAGCCGAGGACAGGGGCCCTCCTACGAGCAGTACTTC.

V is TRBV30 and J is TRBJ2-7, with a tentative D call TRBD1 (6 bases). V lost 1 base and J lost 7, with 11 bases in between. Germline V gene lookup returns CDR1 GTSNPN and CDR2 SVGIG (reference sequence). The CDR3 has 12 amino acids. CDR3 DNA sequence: TGTGCCTGGAGTGCAGGGGTGGGGGAGCAGTACTTC. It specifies CAWSAGVGEQYF.

CDR3 sequence reads: CATTGEIGNTEAFF. CDR3 nucleotides: TGTGCCACGACAGGGGAGATCGGGAACACTGAAGCTTTCTTT. This sequence joins TRBV10-3 and TRBJ1-1; 8 nucleotides match TRBD1. This CDR3 is built from 14 residues. The V and J ends lost 10 bases and 1 base, in that order; junction bases with no gene match: 8. The germline V gene has CDR1 ENHRY and CDR2 SYGVKD.

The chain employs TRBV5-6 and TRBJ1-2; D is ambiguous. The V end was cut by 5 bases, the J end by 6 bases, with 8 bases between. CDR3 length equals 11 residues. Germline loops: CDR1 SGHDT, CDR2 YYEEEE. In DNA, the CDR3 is TGTGCCAGCAGGTCGTCTCATGGCTACACCTTC. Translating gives CASRSSHGYTF.

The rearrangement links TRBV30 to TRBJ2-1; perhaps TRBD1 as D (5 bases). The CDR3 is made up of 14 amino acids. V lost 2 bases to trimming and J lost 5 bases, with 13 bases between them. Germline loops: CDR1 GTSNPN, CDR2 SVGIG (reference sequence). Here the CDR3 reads CAWSPRVNNNEQFF. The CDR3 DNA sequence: TGTGCCTGGAGTCCCAGGGTAAATAACAATGAGCAGTTCTTC.

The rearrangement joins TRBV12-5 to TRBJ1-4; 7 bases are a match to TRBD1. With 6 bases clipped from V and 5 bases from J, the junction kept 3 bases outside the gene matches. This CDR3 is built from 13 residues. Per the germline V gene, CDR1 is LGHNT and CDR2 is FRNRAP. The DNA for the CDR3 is TGTGCTAGTGGACGGACAGGAAATGAAAAACTGTTTTTT. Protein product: CASGRTGNEKLFF.

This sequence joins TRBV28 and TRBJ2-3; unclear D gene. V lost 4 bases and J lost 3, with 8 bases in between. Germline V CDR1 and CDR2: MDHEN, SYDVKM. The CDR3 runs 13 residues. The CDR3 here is CASSSPLTDTQYF. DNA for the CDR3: TGTGCCAGCAGTTCCCCCTTGACAGATACGCAGTATTTT.

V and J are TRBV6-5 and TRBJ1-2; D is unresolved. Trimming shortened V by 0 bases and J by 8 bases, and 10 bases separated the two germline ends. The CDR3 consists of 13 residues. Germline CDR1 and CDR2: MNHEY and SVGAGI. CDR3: CASSYSEQAGYTF. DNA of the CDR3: TGTGCCAGCAGTTACTCGGAACAAGCCGGCTACACCTTC.

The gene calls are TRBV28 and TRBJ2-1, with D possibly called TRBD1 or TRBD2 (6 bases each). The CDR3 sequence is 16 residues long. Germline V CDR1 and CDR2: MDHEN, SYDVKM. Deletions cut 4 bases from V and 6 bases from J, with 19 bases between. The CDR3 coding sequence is TGTGCCAGCAGTTCGCTTCTCGGGGGCGGTAGCAATGAGCAGTTCTTC. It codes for CASSSLLGGGSNEQFF.

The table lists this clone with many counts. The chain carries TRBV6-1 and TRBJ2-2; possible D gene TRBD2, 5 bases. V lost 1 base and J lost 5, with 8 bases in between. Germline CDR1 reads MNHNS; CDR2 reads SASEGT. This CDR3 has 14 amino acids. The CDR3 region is CASSEGRETGELFF. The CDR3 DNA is TGTGCCAGCAGTGAAGGAAGGGAGACCGGGGAGCTGTTTTTT.

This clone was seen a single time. CDR3 region: CASSEAPPQETQYF. The CDR3 nucleotides are TGTGCCAGCAGCGAGGCCCCACCCCAAGAGACCCAGTACTTC. The chain has TRBV9 and TRBJ2-5; D not resolved. V was cut by 3 bases and J by 1 base, with 10 bases left in between. The CDR3 runs to 14 residues. CDR1 is SGDLS, CDR2 YYNGEE, per germline.

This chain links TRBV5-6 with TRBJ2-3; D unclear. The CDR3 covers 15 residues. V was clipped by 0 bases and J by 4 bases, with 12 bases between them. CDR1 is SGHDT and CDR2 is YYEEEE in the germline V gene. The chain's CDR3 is CASSLADRESDTQYF. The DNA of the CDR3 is TGTGCCAGCAGCTTGGCTGACCGCGAGTCAGATACGCAGTATTTT.

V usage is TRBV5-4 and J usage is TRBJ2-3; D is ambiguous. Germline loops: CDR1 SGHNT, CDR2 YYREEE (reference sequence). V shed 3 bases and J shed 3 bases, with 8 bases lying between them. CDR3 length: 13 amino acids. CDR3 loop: CASSSTLTDTQYF. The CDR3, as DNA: TGTGCCAGCAGCTCGACCTTAACAGATACGCAGTATTTT.